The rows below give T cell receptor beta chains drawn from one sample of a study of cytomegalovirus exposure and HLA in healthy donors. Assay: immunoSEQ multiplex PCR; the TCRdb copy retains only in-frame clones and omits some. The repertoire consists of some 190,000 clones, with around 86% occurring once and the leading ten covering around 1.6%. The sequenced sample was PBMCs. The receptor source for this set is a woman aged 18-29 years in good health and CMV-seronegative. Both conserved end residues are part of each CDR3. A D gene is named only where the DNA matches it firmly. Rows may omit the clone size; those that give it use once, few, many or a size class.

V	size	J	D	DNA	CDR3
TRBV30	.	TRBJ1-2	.	TGTGCCTCAGACAACGAAACAGGGATAATCTATGGCTACACCTTC	CASDNETGIIYGYTF
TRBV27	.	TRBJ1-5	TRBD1	TGTGCCAGCAGAAGGGACAGGGTGTCGCCCCAGCATTTT	CASRRDRVSPQHF
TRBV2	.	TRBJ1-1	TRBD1	TGTGCCAGCAGTGTACAGGGGGGCACTGAAGCTTTCTTT	CASSVQGGTEAFF
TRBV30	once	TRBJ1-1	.	TGTGCCTGGAGTCGGGGTAGATCTGAAGCTTTCTTT	CAWSRGRSEAFF
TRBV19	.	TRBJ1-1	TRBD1	TGTGCCAGTAGTATCGTACGGACAGGGAGGAGGGCCACTGAAGCTTTCTTT	CASSIVRTGRRATEAFF
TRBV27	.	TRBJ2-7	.	TGTGCCAGCAGTTTATCCCGGGGAAACTATTTCTACGAGCAGTACTTC	CASSLSRGNYFYEQYF
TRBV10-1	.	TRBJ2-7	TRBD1	TGCGCCAGCAGTGTATCGGGACAGGGGGAGCAGTACTTC	CASSVSGQGEQYF
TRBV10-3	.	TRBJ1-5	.	TGTGCCATCAGTGAGTCTAGGACAGTCATGGATCAGCCCCAGCATTTT	CAISESRTVMDQPQHF
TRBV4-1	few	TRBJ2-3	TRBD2	TGCGCCAGCAGCCTCCTAACTAGCGGGGGGGGAGATACGCAGTATTTT	CASSLLTSGGGDTQYF
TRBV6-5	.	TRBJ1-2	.	TGTGCCAGCAGTTACGGGAGGACCTATCCGAGGGGCTACACCTTC	CASSYGRTYPRGYTF
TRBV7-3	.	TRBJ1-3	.	TGTGCCAGCAGCAGGGGGATGACTGGAAACACCATATATTTT	CASSRGMTGNTIYF
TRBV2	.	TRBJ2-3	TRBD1	TGTGCCAGAATCCCGACAGGGACAGATACGCAGTATTTT	CARIPTGTDTQYF
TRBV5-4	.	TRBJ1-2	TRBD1	TGTGCCAGCGGTGCAGGGGGAATATATGGCTACACCTTC	CASGAGGIYGYTF
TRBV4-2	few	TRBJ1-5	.	TGTGCCAGCAGCCAAGTCTCAGGGAATAGCAATCAGCCCCAGCATTTT	CASSQVSGNSNQPQHF
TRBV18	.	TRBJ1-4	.	TGTGCCAGCTCACCACGGGGACATCAGGCTGAAAAACTGTTTTTT	CASSPRGHQAEKLFF
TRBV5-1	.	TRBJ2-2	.	TGCGCCAGCAGCCCGAGGACAGTAAACACCGGGGAGCTGTTTTTT	CASSPRTVNTGELFF
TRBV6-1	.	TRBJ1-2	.	TGTGCCAGCAGTGAAATGCCTCTGGGAGGTTATGGCTACACCTTC	CASSEMPLGGYGYTF
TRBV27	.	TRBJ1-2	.	TGTGCCAGCAGTTTAAGTTACAGGGACTATGGCTACACCTTC	CASSLSYRDYGYTF
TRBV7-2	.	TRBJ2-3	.	TGTGCCAGCCGAGCTGCTAGCACAGATACGCAGTATTTT	CASRAASTDTQYF
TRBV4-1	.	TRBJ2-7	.	TGCGCCAGCAGCCAAGATCACGGTATCGCAGGGCCCAACGAGCAGTACTTC	CASSQDHGIAGPNEQYF
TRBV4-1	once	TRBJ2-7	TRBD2	TGCGCCAGCAGACAAATAGCGGGAGGAGACGAGCAGTACTTC	CASRQIAGGDEQYF
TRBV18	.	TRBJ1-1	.	TGTGCCAGCTCACGAGGCGATGAAGCTTTCTTT	CASSRGDEAFF
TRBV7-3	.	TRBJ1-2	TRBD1	TGTGCCAGCAGCCTTCCGGGACAGGGGCTCTTTGGGGATGGCTACACCTTC	CASSLPGQGLFGDGYTF
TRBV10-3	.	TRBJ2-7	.	TGTGCCATCAATGAACAGGGCTACGAGCAGTACTTC	CAINEQGYEQYF
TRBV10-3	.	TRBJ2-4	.	TGTGCCATCAGTGACCCCCTTGCCAAAAACATTCAGTACTTC	CAISDPLAKNIQYF
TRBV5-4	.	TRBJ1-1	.	TGTGCCAGCAGCTTCGCTCACGCGGGGACTGAAGCTTTCTTT	CASSFAHAGTEAFF
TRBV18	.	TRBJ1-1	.	TGTGCCAGCTCACCATCATCCCAGGACACTGAAGCTTTCTTT	CASSPSSQDTEAFF
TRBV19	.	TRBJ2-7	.	TGTGCCAGTAGCCCGGGGGTGGAGCAGTACTTC	CASSPGVEQYF
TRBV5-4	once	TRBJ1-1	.	TGTGCCAGCAGCTTGGTTGGCAGGGGAACTGAAGCTTTCTTT	CASSLVGRGTEAFF
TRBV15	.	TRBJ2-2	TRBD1	TGTGCCACCAGCAGAGATCTGCCCGGGACAGGGGCCACCGGGGAGCTGTTTTTT	CATSRDLPGTGATGELFF
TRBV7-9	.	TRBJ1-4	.	TGTGCCAGCAGCCCCGGGGGGTATGAAAAACTGTTTTTT	CASSPGGYEKLFF
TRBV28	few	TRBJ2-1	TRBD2	TGTGCCAGCAGTCCACTAGCGGGAGGAACCTACAATGAGCAGTTCTTC	CASSPLAGGTYNEQFF
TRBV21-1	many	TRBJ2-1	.	TGTGCCAGCAGCAAAAAGGGGGCCCCGGGACTAGAGAGATACAATGAGCAGTTCTTC	CASSKKGAPGLERYNEQFF
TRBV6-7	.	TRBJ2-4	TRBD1	TGTGCCAGCAATCGGCAGGGGGTAGCCATTCAGTACTTC	CASNRQGVAIQYF
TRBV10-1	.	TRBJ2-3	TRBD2	TGCGCCAGCAGCCCAAACCCGGGACTAGGGGTAGGGGCCACAGATACGCAGTATTTT	CASSPNPGLGVGATDTQYF
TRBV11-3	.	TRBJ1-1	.	TGTGCCAGCAGCTTGGACAGTTGGAACACTGAAGCTTTCTTT	CASSLDSWNTEAFF
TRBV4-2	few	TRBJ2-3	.	TGTGCCAGCAGCCCTCTCAAGGGGGATACGCAGTATTTT	CASSPLKGDTQYF
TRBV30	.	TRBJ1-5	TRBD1	TGTGCCTGGAGTGTTCGTGGCGGGACAGGTTATCAGCCCCAGCATTTT	CAWSVRGGTGYQPQHF
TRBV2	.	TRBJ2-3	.	TGTGCCAGCAGTGAATTGTCTTTAGCTAGCACAGATACGCAGTATTTT	CASSELSLASTDTQYF
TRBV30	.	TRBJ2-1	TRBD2	TGTGCCTGGAGTAAGGGGACTAGCGGACCTAATGAGCAGTTCTTC	CAWSKGTSGPNEQFF
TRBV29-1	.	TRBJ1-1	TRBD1	TGCAGCGTTGAAGGGCATGGGACAGGGGGCCCTGAAGCTTTCTTT	CSVEGHGTGGPEAFF
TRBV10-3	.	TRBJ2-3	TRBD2	TGTGCCATCAGGCGAGCGGGAGTGCAGGAAGATACGCAGTATTTT	CAIRRAGVQEDTQYF
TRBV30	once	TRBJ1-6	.	TGTGCCTGGAGTGTATCCCGGCAGGGTAATTCACCCCTCCACTTT	CAWSVSRQGNSPLHF
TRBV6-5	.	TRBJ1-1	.	TGTGCCAGCAGTCGAGGGGTGGACAGCGAAGCTTTCTTT	CASSRGVDSEAFF
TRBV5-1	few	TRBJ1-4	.	TGCGCCAGCAGCTTGGGAACAGGGTCTAATGAAAAACTGTTTTTT	CASSLGTGSNEKLFF